This TCR beta chain comes out of a study of monozygotic twins with inflammatory bowel disease. There are 14 residues in the CDR3. Looked up from germline, CDR1 is DFQATT and CDR2 is SNEGSKA (reference sequence). Following a re-call of the 5' RACE reads, TCRdb has one entry per CDR3 protein and lacks DNA. This sample's clone table lists approximately 400,000 distinct CDR3 sequences. This chain uses TRBV20-1 with TRBJ1-5. The TCR originated in a human donor with ulcerative colitis or Crohn's disease, or a healthy co-twin of an affected twin (not recorded which). Material for sequencing was blood. The CDR3 protein is CSAREGGASQPQHF.